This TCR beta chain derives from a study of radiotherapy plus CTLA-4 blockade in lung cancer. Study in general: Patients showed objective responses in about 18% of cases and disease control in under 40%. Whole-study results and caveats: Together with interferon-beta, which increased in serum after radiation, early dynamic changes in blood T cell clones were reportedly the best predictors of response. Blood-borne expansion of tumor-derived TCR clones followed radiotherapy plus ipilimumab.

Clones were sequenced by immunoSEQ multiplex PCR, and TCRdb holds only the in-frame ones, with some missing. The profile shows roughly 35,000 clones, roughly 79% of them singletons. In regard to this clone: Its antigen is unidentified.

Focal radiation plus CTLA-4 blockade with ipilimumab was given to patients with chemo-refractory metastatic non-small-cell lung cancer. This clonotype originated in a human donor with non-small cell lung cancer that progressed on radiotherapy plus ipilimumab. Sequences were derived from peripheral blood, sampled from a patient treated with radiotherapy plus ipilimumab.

CDR3 bases: TGTGCCAGCAGCTTGACTGGGGGCGATTTTAACTATGGCTACACCTTC. Residues: CASSLTGGDFNYGYTF. The V call is TRBV5-5, the J call TRBJ1-2; D is possibly TRBD1 (6 bases). The CDR3 totals 16 residues. V was shortened by 1 base and J by 1 base, with 14 bases between the two germline ends. CDR1 is SGHKS and CDR2 is YYEKEE in the germline V gene (reference sequence).